The 3 T cell receptor beta chains reported below all come from one sample, sequenced in a study of blood T cells in healthy people across ages. A second 7 to 11 cycle PCR used barcoded and J-beta primers. TCRdb re-analysed the 5' RACE reads in MiXCR, keeping a single row per CDR3 protein. Among about 700,000 distinct CDR3 sequences listed, roughly 32% were seen once. The specimen sequenced was blood. These receptors came from a woman at least 80 years old in good health.

V is TRBV9 and J is TRBJ2-7; D is perhaps TRBD1 (5 bases). The CDR3 length is 14 residues. Looked up from germline, CDR1 is SGDLS and CDR2 is YYNGEE. Trimming removed 0 bases at V and 5 bases at J, with 12 bases between. CDR3 nucleotides: TGTGCCAGCAGCGTAGACGGCAGGGTCCACGAGCAGTACTTC. It is translated as CASSVDGRVHEQYF. Complete variable domain (other parts from reference TRBV9 and TRBJ2-7): DSGVTQTPKHLITATGQRVTLRCSPRSGDLSVYWYQQSLDQGLQFLIQYYNGEERAKGNILERFSAQQFPDLHSELNLSSLELGDSALYFCASSVDGRVHEQYFGPGTRLTVT.

The table lists this clonotype with many counts. The V call is TRBV29-1, the J call TRBJ2-7; TRBD1 agrees at 8 bases. The CDR3 length is 12 residues. J lost 2 bases, V lost 5 bases, and 2 bases had no gene match. CDR1 is SQVTM, CDR2 ANQGSEA, per germline. In DNA form, the CDR3 reads TGCAGCGTTAGGACAGGGCCCTACGAGCAGTACTTC. Encoded protein: CSVRTGPYEQYF.

In DNA form, the CDR3 reads TGTGCCACCAGCAGACCCGGGACGAGGAATCAGCCCCAGCATTTT. Protein sequence: CATSRPGTRNQPQHF. This chain uses TRBV15 with TRBJ1-5; D is possibly TRBD1 (5 bases). With 2 bases removed from V and 4 bases from J, the gap between germline ends came to 12 bases. There are 15 residues in the CDR3. In germline, CDR1 is LNHNV, CDR2 YYDKDF (reference sequence).